The TCR beta chain described here comes from a study of T cells in Graves' hyperthyroidism and ophthalmopathy. Background on the study: It was at initial diagnosis, before any treatment, that peripheral blood was collected.

Study observations and caveats: Blood also contained most expanded thyroid clonotypes above 0.001.

In germline, CDR1 is SQVTM, CDR2 ANQGSEA. The germline V and J ends were trimmed by 3 bases and 2 bases, with 6 bases remaining between them. This CDR3 contains 12 residues. RNA transcripts were the template for amplifying TCR beta CDR3 regions. Using the HTBI primer set, a first-round RT-PCR was run on the TCR CDR3. Via MiXCR, TCRdb re-called the multiplex PCR reads, giving one row per CDR3 protein. The sample yields fewer than 400,000 distinct CDR3 sequences, roughly 15% seen once. Only a few counts were recorded for this clonotype. Its target is not known. The patients, who ranged from 18 to 65 in age, presented with newly diagnosed hyperthyroidism lasting under 2 months.

The specimen was blood. The TCR sequence derives from a man aged 25 to 40 with Graves' hyperthyroidism. The chain joins TRBV29-1 to TRBJ2-3, with D perhaps TRBD2 (5 bases). In nucleotides, the CDR3 is TGCAGCGTTGAGAGGGTCACAGATACGCAGTATTTT. Translated: CSVERVTDTQYF.